This is a list of T cell receptor beta chains from one sample in a study of blood T cell repertoires in COVID-19. Assay used: immunoSEQ multiplex PCR; TCRdb lists only in-frame clones, some missing. The data show 85,000 to 120,000 clones, over 60% seen once. Sequencing input: peripheral blood. The receptor source for this set is an elderly man with COVID-19, enrolled during active disease. CDR3s include the opening cysteine and the closing phenylalanine or tryptophan. The D gene is left open where the match is weak. The size field is filled for only some rows; it gives once, few, many or a size class.

few TRBD1 TRBJ1-1 TRBV7-9 TGTGCCAGCAGCTTCCAGGGGGTTGAAGCTTTCTTT CASSFQGVEAFF
once - TRBJ2-3 TRBV5-1 TGCGCCAGCAGCAGGGGTTTCGGTACAGATACGCAGTATTTT CASSRGFGTDTQYF
- TRBD1 TRBJ1-5 TRBV6-1 TGTGCCAGCAGTGAACTAAACAGGGGTTTTTCGAGCAATCAGCCCCAGCATTTT CASSELNRGFSSNQPQHF
- - TRBJ2-7 TRBV7-2 TGTGCCAGCAGCGCACCGGGACTGGGCGCTGGACAGTACTTC CASSAPGLGAGQYF
- - TRBJ2-5 TRBV18 TGTGCCAGCTCACCCGGGCGGGGGACCCAGTACTTC CASSPGRGTQYF
- TRBD2 TRBJ2-4 TRBV4-1 TGCGCCAGCAGCCAAAGGGGACTAGCGGAAAAAAACATTCAGTACTTC CASSQRGLAEKNIQYF
few - TRBJ2-1 TRBV7-2 TGTGCCAGCAGCTTAGCGACCGTACAGGGTTGGGTGCTCGAAGTCTTC CASSLATVQGWVLEVF
- TRBD2 TRBJ2-3 TRBV2 TGTGCCAGCAATTTACTAGCGGGGCACACAGATACGCAGTATTTT CASNLLAGHTDTQYF
- TRBD1 TRBJ2-2 TRBV9 TGTGCCAGCAGCGTAGATATGGGACAGGGGTACGGGGAGCTGTTTTTT CASSVDMGQGYGELFF
- - TRBJ2-7 TRBV29-1 TGCAGCGTTACAGGGACGGCGTACGAGCAGTACTTC CSVTGTAYEQYF
- TRBD2 TRBJ2-3 TRBV4-3 TGCGCCAGCAGCCAAGATCTCACTAGCGGGGGGGGAGATACGCAGTATTTT CASSQDLTSGGGDTQYF
- - TRBJ1-4 TRBV18 TGTGCCAGCTCCTCCAATACCGGAACTAATGAAAAACTGTTTTTT CASSSNTGTNEKLFF
few TRBD1 TRBJ1-1 TRBV5-1 TGCGCCAGCAGCTTGTTGACAGGGGTAGGCACTGAAGCTTTCTTT CASSLLTGVGTEAFF
- TRBD1 TRBJ1-5 TRBV5-1 TGCGCCAGCAGCTTGGGACAGGGGGAGTCCCAGCATTTT CASSLGQGESQHF
once - TRBJ2-1 TRBV9 TGTGCCAGCAGCGTAGGGGGCCACAATGAGCAGTTCTTC CASSVGGHNEQFF
few TRBD1 TRBJ2-7 TRBV6-5 TGTGCCAGCGCGCCGGGACAGGGATCCTTCTACGAGCAGTACTTC CASAPGQGSFYEQYF
- TRBD1 TRBJ1-2 TRBV6-5 TGTGCCAGCAGTTATTCCACAGGGGGCAGTGGCTACACCTTC CASSYSTGGSGYTF